The entry that follows covers one T cell receptor beta chain sequence. The antigen remains undetermined. The sample comes from a study of T cell responses to AZD1222 COVID-19 vaccine. Study-level results: Baseline seropositives among AZD1222 recipients totaled only six. Scientists sampled the repertoires only once the peak T cell response had passed.

The germline V gene has CDR1 MNHEY and CDR2 SVGAGI. The V end was cut by 0 bases, the J end by 9 bases, with 15 bases between. The CDR3 sequence is 16 residues long. The protocol was immunoSEQ multiplex PCR, while the TCRdb copy is restricted to in-frame clones and leaves out a portion. The sample yields 65,000 to 75,000 clones, more than 75% seen once. The sequence was obtained from an adult who received the MenACWY meningococcal vaccine as a control. The sequencing here drew on peripheral blood, taken 28 days after the second dose of the MenACWY control vaccine. The rearrangement links TRBV6-5 to TRBJ1-6; a weak D match, TRBD1 (6 bases). The CDR3 DNA reads as TGTGCCAGCAGTTACTCTTTACAGGGAGGTGGTTCACCCCTCCACTTT. This codes for CASSYSLQGGGSPLHF.